The sequence of this T cell receptor (beta chain) was determined in a study of shared clonotypes between healthy human individuals. Germline V gives CDR1 WSHSY, CDR2 SAAADI. The CDR3 has 16 residues. Trimming cost V 6 bases and J 0 bases; bases outside gene matches: 2. Here immunoSEQ multiplex PCR was the method, and the copy in TCRdb shows in-frame clones only, minus some. Found here are about 960,000 clones, over 60% of them singletons; the top ten hold about 1.5%. Sequenced: memory CD4+ T cells sorted from blood. Subset of the sample: CD45RA-negative fraction. This clonotype was obtained from a man aged 18 to 30 in good health. V and J are TRBV10-2 and TRBJ1-6, with 10 bases lining up with TRBD1. The CDR3 sequence: CASRGQGSSYNSPLHF. The CDR3 nucleotides read TGCGCCAGCAGGGGACAGGGGAGCTCCTATAATTCACCCCTCCACTTT.